This note documents a single TCR beta chain sequence. Its antigen is unknown. This sample was taken from a study of shared clonotypes between healthy human individuals. Notes on the study in general: A few donors had around 5% of their naive CD4 clonotypes in common. Richness estimates generally favored naive over memory subsets.

Produced via immunoSEQ multiplex PCR; TCRdb's table is partial and in-frame only. Of fewer than 2.5 million clones listed, approximately 94% were seen once; the top ten hold 0.35% to 0.45%. Looked up from germline, CDR1 is SEHNR and CDR2 is FQNEAQ (reference sequence). J was trimmed by 6 bases and V by 5 bases; bases with no gene match: 5. The CDR3 loop spans 16 amino acids. The sequenced sample consisted of naive CD4+ T cells from PBMCs. The subset denotes: CD45RA+ positively selected. The V and J genes are TRBV7-9 and TRBJ2-2; TRBD2 agrees at 14 bases. The clonotype comes from a man aged 18 to 30 in good health. Some clones in this sample may be carry-over from other donors' samples. As DNA, the CDR3 is TGTGCCAGCAGCCGAGGGACTAGCGGGAGTCCCGGGGAGCTGTTTTTT. Its translation is CASSRGTSGSPGELFF.